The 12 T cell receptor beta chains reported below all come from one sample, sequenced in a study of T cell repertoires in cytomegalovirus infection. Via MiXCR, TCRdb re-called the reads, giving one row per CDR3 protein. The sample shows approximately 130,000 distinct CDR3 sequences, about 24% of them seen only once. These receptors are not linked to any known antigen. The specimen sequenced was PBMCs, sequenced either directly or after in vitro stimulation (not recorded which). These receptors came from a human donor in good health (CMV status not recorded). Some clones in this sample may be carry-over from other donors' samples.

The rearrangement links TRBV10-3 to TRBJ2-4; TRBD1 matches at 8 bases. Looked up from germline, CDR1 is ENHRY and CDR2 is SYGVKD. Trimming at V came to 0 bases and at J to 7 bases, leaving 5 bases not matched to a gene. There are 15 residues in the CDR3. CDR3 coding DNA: TGTGCCATCAGTGAGTCGGGGACAGGTCTCAACATTCAGTACTTC. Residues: CAISESGTGLNIQYF.

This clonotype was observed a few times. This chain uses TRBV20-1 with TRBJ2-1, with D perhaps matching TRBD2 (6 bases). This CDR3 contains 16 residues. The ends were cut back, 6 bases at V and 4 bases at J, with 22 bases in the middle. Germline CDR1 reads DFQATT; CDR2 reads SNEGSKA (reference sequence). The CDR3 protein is CSAPPLLASGYNEQFF. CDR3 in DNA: TGCAGTGCCCCTCCCCTACTAGCCTCGGGTTACAATGAGCAGTTCTTC.

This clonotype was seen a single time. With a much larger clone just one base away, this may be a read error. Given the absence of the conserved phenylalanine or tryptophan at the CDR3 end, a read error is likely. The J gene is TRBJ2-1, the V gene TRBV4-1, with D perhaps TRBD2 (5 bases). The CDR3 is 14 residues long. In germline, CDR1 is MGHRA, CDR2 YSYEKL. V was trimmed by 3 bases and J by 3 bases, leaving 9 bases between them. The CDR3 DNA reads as TGCGCCAGCAGCCACGCTGGACTCTACAATGAGCAGTTCTCC. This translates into CASSHAGLYNEQFS.

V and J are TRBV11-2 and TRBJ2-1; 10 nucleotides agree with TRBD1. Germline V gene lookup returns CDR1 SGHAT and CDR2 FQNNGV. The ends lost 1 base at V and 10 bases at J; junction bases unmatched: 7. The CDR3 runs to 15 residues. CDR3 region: CASSLGQGAVWEQFF. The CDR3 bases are TGTGCCAGCAGCTTAGGACAGGGGGCCGTATGGGAGCAGTTCTTC.

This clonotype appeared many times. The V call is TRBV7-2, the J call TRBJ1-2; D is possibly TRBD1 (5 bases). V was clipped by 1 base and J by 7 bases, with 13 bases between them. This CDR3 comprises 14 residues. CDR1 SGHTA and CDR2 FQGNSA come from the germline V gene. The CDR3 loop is CASSLGTGWSGYTF. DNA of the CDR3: TGTGCCAGCAGCTTAGGCACAGGCTGGAGTGGCTACACCTTC.

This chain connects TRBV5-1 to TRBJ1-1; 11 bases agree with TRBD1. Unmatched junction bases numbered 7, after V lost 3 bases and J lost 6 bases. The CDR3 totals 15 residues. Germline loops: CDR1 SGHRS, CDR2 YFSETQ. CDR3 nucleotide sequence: TGCGCCAGCAGCTCAGGACAGGGGGCGTTCGCTGAAGCTTTCTTT. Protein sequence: CASSSGQGAFAEAFF.

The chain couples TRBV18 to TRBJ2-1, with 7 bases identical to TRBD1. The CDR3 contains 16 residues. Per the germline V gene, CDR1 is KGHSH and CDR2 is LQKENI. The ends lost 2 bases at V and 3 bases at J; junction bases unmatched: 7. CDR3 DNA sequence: TGTGCCAGCTCACCAAATCAGGGGGACAACTACAATGAGCAGTTCTTC. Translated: CASSPNQGDNYNEQFF.

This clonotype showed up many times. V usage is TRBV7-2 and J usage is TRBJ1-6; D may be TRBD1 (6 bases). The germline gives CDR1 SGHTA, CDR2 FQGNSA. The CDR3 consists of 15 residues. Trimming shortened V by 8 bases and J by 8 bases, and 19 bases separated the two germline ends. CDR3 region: CASAPRRGRDSPLHF. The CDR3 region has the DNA TGTGCCAGCGCCCCTCGCAGGGGACGTGATTCACCCCTCCACTTT.

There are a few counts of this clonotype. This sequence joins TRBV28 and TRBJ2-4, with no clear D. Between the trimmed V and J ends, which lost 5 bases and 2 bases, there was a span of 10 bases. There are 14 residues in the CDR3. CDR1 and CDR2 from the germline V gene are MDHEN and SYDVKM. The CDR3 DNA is TGTGCCAGCAGTACTTGGGATCCCAAAAACATTCAGTACTTC. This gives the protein CASSTWDPKNIQYF. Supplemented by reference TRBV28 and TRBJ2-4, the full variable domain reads DVKVTQSSRYLVKRTGEKVFLECVQDMDHENMFWYRQDPGLGLRLIYFSYDVKMKEKGDIPEGYSVSREKKERFSLILESASTNQTSMYLCASSTWDPKNIQYFGAGTRLSVL.

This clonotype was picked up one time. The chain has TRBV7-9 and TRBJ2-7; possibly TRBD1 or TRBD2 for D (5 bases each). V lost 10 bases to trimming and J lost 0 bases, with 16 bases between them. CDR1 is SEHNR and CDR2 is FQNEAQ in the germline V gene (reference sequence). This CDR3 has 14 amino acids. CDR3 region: CATSGTMGSYEQYV. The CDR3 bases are TGTGCCACCTCGGGGACGATGGGCTCCTACGAGCAGTACGTC.

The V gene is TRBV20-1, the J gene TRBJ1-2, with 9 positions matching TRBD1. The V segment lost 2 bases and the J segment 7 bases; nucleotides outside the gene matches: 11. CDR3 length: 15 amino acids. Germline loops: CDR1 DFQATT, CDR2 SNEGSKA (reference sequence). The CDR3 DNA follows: TGCAGTGCTAGACCAAAGACAGGGGGTGGCTTTGGCTACACCTTC. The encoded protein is CSARPKTGGGFGYTF.

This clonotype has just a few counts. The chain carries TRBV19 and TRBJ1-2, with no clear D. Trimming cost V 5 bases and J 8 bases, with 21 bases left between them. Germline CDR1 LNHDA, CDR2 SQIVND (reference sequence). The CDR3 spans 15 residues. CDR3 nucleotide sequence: TGTGCCAGTAGTGACCAGGATACGGATTTGTGGGGCTACACCTTC. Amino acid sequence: CASSDQDTDLWGYTF.